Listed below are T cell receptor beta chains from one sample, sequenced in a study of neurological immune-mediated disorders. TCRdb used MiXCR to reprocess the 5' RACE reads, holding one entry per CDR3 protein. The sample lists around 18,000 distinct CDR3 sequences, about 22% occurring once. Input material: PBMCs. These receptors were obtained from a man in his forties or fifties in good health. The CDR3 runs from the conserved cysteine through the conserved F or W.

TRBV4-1 CASSLRGAGSEQYF
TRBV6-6 CASSYSTGSGETQYF
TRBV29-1 CSVGIVMADTQYF
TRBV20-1 CSAWAWGDSTYEQYF
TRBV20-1 CSARTADDNQPQHF
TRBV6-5 CASSPGVSTEAFF
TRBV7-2 CASSLVGGRNIQYF
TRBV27 CASRPRGGRNEAFF
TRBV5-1 CASSLVGQGPYEQYF
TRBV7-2 CASSPRRLAGNTGELFF
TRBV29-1 CSVSFGANTEAFF
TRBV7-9 CASSWGWQGPQPQHF
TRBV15 CATRIDTSGANVLTF
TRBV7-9 CASSHGLMNTEAFF
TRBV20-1 CSARGQAYEQYF
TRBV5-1 CASSFQTVGDGSPLHF
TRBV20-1 CSAIPIGGTGEEYGYTF
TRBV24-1 CATTGYEDTDTQYF
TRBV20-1 CSARAPLAGRNQETQYF
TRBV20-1 CSKGTGELFF
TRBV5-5 CASSSGGVTDTQYF
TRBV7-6 CASSLAEQWWTQYF
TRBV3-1 CASSRGTNEQFF
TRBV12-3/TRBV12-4 CASSFGGYEQYF
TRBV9 CASSWTSGRGFNEQFF
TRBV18 CASSPVLTGSAYEQYF
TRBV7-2 CASSLDRGSTDTQYF
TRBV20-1 CSAIFGRELFF